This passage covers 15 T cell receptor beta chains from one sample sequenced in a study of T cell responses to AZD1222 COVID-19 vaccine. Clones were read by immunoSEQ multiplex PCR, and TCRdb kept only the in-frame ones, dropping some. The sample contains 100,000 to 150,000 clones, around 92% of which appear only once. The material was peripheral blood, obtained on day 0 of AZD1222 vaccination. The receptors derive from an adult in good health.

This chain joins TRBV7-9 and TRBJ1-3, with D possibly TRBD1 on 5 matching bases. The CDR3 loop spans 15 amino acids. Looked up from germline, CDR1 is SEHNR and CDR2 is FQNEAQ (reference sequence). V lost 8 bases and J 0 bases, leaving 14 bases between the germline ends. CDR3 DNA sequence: TGTGCCAGCTTCAGGGACGTAAGCTCTGGAAACACCATATATTTT. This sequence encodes CASFRDVSSGNTIYF.

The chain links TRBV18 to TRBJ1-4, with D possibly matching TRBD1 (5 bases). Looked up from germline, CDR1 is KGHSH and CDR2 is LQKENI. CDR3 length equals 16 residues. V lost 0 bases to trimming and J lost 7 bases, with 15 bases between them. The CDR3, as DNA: TGTGCCAGCTCACCACCGGGCCGGGGCGCGAGTGAAAAACTGTTTTTT. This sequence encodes CASSPPGRGASEKLFF.

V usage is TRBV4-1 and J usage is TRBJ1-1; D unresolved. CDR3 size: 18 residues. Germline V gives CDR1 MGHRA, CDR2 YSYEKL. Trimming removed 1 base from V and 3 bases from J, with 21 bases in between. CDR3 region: CASSQVYGLTTADTEAFF. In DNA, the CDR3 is TGCGCCAGCAGCCAAGTGTATGGCCTAACCACGGCAGACACTGAAGCTTTCTTT.

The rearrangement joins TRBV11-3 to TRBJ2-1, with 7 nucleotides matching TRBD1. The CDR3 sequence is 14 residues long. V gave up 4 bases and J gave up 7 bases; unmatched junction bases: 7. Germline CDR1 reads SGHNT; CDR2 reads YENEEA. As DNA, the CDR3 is TGTGCCAGCAGCTCCTACGGGACAGCTAATGAGCAGTTCTTC. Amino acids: CASSSYGTANEQFF.

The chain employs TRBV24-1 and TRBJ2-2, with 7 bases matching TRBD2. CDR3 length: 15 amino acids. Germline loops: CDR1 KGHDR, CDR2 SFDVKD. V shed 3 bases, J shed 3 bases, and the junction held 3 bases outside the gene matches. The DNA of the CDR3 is TGTGCCACCAGTGATCGGGGGGACCACACCGGGGAGCTGTTTTTT. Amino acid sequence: CATSDRGDHTGELFF.

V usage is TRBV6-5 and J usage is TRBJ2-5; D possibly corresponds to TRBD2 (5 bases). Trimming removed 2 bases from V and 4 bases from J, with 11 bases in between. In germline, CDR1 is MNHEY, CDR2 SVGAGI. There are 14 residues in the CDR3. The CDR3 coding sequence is TGTGCCAGCAGTTACCGTTCCGAGGGAGAGACCCAGTACTTC. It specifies CASSYRSEGETQYF.

As DNA, the CDR3 is TGTGCCAGCAAACTAGCGGGATCCGTAGATACGCAGTATTTT. Amino acid sequence: CASKLAGSVDTQYF. The gene calls are TRBV2 and TRBJ2-3, with 10 nucleotides matching TRBD2. Per germline, CDR1 SNHLY and CDR2 FYNNEI. The CDR3 consists of 14 residues. The ends lost 7 bases at V and 5 bases at J; junction bases unmatched: 6.

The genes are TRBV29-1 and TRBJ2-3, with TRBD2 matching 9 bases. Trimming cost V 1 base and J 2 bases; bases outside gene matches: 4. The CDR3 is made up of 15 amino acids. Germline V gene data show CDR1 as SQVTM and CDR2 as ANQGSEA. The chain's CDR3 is CSVEASGATTDTQYF. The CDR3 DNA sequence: TGCAGCGTTGAAGCTAGCGGGGCGACCACAGATACGCAGTATTTT.

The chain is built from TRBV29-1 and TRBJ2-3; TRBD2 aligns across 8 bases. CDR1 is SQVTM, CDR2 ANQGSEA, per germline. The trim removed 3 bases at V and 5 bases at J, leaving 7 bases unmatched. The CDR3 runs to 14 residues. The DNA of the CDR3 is TGCAGCGTTGACCGGGGGGGGCCCCAAGATACGCAGTATTTT. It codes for CSVDRGGPQDTQYF.

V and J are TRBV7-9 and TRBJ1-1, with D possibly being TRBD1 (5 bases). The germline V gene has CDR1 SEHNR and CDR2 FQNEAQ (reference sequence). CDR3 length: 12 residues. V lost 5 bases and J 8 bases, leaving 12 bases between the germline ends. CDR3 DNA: TGTGCCAGCAGCCCGGAAGGGACGGAAGCTTTCTTT. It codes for CASSPEGTEAFF.

The CDR3: CAWRLQGNYGYTF. The CDR3 nucleotides read TGTGCCTGGAGGTTACAGGGGAACTATGGCTACACCTTC. V gene TRBV30 combines with J gene TRBJ1-2; 7 bases map to TRBD1. CDR3 size: 13 residues. Germline values: CDR1 GTSNPN, CDR2 SVGIG (reference sequence). After removal of 3 bases from V and 2 bases from J, the junction contained 3 bases not matched to a gene.

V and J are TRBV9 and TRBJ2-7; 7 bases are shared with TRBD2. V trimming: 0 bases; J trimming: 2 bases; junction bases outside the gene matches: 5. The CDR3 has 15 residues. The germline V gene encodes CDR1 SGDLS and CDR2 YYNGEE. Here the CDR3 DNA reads TGTGCCAGCAGCGTAGACGCGGGGGTGACCTACGAGCAGTACTTC. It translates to CASSVDAGVTYEQYF.

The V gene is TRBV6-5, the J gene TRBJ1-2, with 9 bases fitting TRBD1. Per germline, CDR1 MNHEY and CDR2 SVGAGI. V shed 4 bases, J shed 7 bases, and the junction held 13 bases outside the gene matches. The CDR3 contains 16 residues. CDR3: CASSSLQGAKNAGYTF. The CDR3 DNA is TGTGCCAGCAGTTCCCTACAGGGGGCTAAAAACGCTGGCTACACCTTC.

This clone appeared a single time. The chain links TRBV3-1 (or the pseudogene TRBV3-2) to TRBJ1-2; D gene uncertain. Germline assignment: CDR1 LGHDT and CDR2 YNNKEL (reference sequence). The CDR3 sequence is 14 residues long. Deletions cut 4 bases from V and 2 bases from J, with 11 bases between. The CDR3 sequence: CASSPSNRNYGYTF. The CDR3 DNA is TGTGCCAGCAGCCCCTCCAACAGAAACTATGGCTACACCTTC.

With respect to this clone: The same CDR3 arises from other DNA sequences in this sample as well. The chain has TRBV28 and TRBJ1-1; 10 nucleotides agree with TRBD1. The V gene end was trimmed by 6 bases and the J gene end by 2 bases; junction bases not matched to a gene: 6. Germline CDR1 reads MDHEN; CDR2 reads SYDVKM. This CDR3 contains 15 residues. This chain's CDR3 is CASRPTGGGNTEAFF. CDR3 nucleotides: TGTGCCAGCAGACCGACAGGGGGCGGTAACACTGAAGCTTTCTTT.